The clone carrying this T cell receptor (beta chain) was seen only once. The data were obtained in a study of Graves' ophthalmopathy and Graves' hyperthyroidism. Scientists amplified the TCR beta CDR3 regions from RNA transcripts. First-round RT-PCR with HTBI primers preceded a second-round multiplex PCR. Each CDR3 protein gets one entry after TCRdb re-called the multiplex PCR reads with MiXCR. This sample has about 640,000 distinct CDR3 sequences, with about 38% found just once. This CDR3 is 15 amino acids long. V was clipped by 6 bases and J by 6 bases; unmatched bases: 11. The germline gives CDR1 ENHRY, CDR2 SYGVKD. The starting material, about 9.5 ml of fresh peripheral blood, provided the PBMCs.

Sequenced: peripheral blood. The clonotype was recovered from an adult man with Graves' ophthalmopathy. The chain is built from TRBV10-3 and TRBJ1-1, with 9 bases matching TRBD1. For the CDR3, the DNA is TGTGCCATCAGCAGTGCGGGGGACAGGGCGGCTGAAGCTTTCTTT. This gives the protein CAISSAGDRAAEAFF.